Following are 32 T cell receptor beta chains from one sample sequenced in a study of regulatory T cells in long-lasting Graves disease. Time point described: newly diagnosed GD, antithyroid drugs for less than 3 months. PBMCs provided the RNA from which the TCR library was made. Arm-PCR of CDR3 regions and iRepertoire HTBI primers were the basis on which TCR beta libraries were built. MiXCR was run by TCRdb on the multiplex PCR reads, yielding one entry per CDR3 protein. The sample contains roughly 500,000 distinct CDR3 sequences, 13% of which appear only once. These data are also associated with another study on T cells in Graves' hyperthyroidism and ophthalmopathy.

Sequences were derived from peripheral blood mononuclear cells (PBMCs), sampled at new diagnosis, from a patient treated with antithyroid drugs. The receptors stem from a man aged 25-45 years with Graves disease.

This clonotype was seen a handful of times. This chain uses TRBV27 with TRBJ2-7; 9 bases align to TRBD1. The V gene's germline CDR1 is MNHEY and CDR2 SMNVEV (reference sequence). The CDR3 runs to 14 residues. Trimming took 6 bases from V and 5 from J; bases not matched to a gene: 8. The CDR3 reads CASSPGTGSHEQYF. The CDR3 region has the DNA TGTGCCAGCAGCCCCGGGACAGGGAGCCACGAGCAGTACTTC.

A remark on this clonotype: A read error may explain this, as a much larger clone is one base away. The chain couples TRBV11-2 to TRBJ1-4, with 9 bases that match TRBD1. CDR3 size: 14 residues. Germline CDR1 SGHAT, CDR2 FQNNGV. Losses at the gene ends were 5 bases for V and 8 bases for J; bases not matched to a gene: 6. The CDR3 loop reads CASSRTGVGEKLFF. The CDR3 nucleotides read TGTGCCAGCAGCCGGACAGGGGTGGGAGAAAAACTGTTTTTT.

In its sample, this clonotype was seen many times. The chain combines TRBV11-2 with TRBJ2-3, with D perhaps assigned TRBD1 or TRBD2 (5 bases each). The J call is doubtful: the DNA matches TRBJ2-5 better. CDR3 length equals 15 residues. The V gene's germline CDR1 is SGHAT and CDR2 FQNNGV. In nucleotides, the CDR3 is TGTGCCAGCAGCTTACTGACGGCATGGGGGGAGACCCAGTACTTC. Translating it yields CASSLLTAWGETQYF.

This clonotype was counted at least ten times. The chain has TRBV5-1 and TRBJ2-1, with 8 nucleotides matching TRBD1. Losses at the gene ends were 5 bases for V and 8 bases for J; bases not matched to a gene: 9. The CDR3 length is 14 residues. Per the germline V gene, CDR1 is SGHRS and CDR2 is YFSETQ. The CDR3 region is CASSSFGTGHEQFF. The CDR3 DNA reads TGCGCCAGCAGTTCTTTCGGGACAGGCCATGAGCAGTTCTTC.

This clonotype has a count of ten or more. The chain joins TRBV7-9 to TRBJ2-1; possibly TRBD1 for D (7 bases). The CDR3 contains 13 residues. Trimming left V 10 bases short and J 7 bases short, with 17 bases between. CDR1 SEHNR and CDR2 FQNEAQ come from the germline V gene (reference sequence). CDR3 protein: CATWGDSENEQFF. CDR3 DNA sequence: TGTGCCACCTGGGGGGACAGTGAAAATGAGCAGTTCTTC.

This clonotype was observed a few times. CDR3 nucleotides: TGTGCCAGCAGTGAATTGAGCAGGGGACACTCTGGAAACACCATATATTTT. Translation: CASSELSRGHSGNTIYF. The chain joins TRBV25-1 to TRBJ1-3; TRBD1 is a possible D gene (6 bases). Germline V lookup: CDR1 MGHDK, CDR2 SYGVNS. V lost 1 base, J lost 0 bases, and 13 bases lay in between. The CDR3 has 17 amino acids.

There are a few counts of this clonotype. Since a much larger clone is just one base distant, this may be a read error. The chain employs TRBV20-1 and TRBJ1-1; D possibly corresponds to TRBD1 (5 bases). Germline CDR1 and CDR2: DFQATT and SNEGSKA (reference sequence). The length of the CDR3 is 13 residues. The chain's CDR3 is CSAREPGLTESFF. CDR3 DNA: TGCAGTGCTAGAGAACCGGGACTGACTGAATCTTTCTTT.

This clonotype has a count of ten or more. This chain uses TRBV13 with TRBJ2-7; the D gene is possibly TRBD2 (6 bases). The germline CDR1 and CDR2 sequences are PRHDT and FYEKMQ (reference sequence). CDR3 size: 14 residues. Between the trimmed V and J ends, which lost 5 bases and 7 bases, there was a span of 18 bases. Here the CDR3 DNA reads TGTGCCAGCAGCGCGGGACTGGACCCTTTGGAGCAGTACTTC. Translation: CASSAGLDPLEQYF. Full variable domain (missing parts from reference TRBV13 and TRBJ2-7): AAGVIQSPRHLIKEKRETATLKCYPIPRHDTVYWYQQGPGQDPQFLISFYEKMQSDKGSIPDRFSAQQFSDYHSELNMSSLELGDSALYFCASSAGLDPLEQYFGPGTRLTVT.

The chain has TRBV27 and TRBJ1-1; 8 bases line up with TRBD1. Germline V CDR1 and CDR2: MNHEY, SMNVEV (reference sequence). Trimming removed 5 bases from V and 8 bases from J; junction bases left unmatched: 7. This CDR3 comprises 13 residues. The CDR3 DNA is TGTGCCAGCAGTGAACAGGGGGGGGAGGAAGCTTTCTTT. Its protein is CASSEQGGEEAFF.

This clonotype came up a few times. CDR3 sequence (DNA): TGCAGCACCCGGGGGAGGTTGGTCACTGAAGCTTTCTTT. This gives the protein CSTRGRLVTEAFF. The chain has TRBV29-1 and TRBJ1-1; tentative D call: TRBD1 (5 bases). Germline-derived CDR1 and CDR2 are SQVTM and ANQGSEA. The CDR3 consists of 13 residues. The germline V and J ends were trimmed by 8 bases and 4 bases, with 17 bases remaining between them.

The chain combines TRBV12-3 or TRBV12-4 with TRBJ1-4; D is unclear. The length of the CDR3 is 15 residues. Trimming removed 5 bases from V and 10 bases from J, with 20 bases in between. For the CDR3, the DNA is TGTGCCAGCAGTCCCCGGGGAGAGGGTACGAGAAAACTGTTTTTT. Translating gives CASSPRGEGTRKLFF.

This clonotype was counted ten times or more. The V gene is TRBV7-8, the J gene TRBJ1-2; 7 positions agree with TRBD1. Germline CDR1 SGHVS, CDR2 FQNEAQ. The CDR3 contains 16 residues. The junction had 13 bases not matched to a gene; V was cut back by 5 bases and J by 4 bases. CDR3 nucleotides: TGTGCCAGCAGCACCTTACAGGGGCCAACTCTCTATGGCTACACCTTC. Translation: CASSTLQGPTLYGYTF.

Only a few counts were recorded for this clonotype. The V gene is TRBV7-9, the J gene TRBJ1-3; D is ambiguous. V was pared by 3 bases and J by 4 bases, with 10 bases between. The CDR3 is 14 residues long. The V gene's germline CDR1 is SEHNR and CDR2 FQNEAQ (reference sequence). As DNA, the CDR3 is TGTGCCAGCAGCTTGCGGGCGCCGGGAAACACCATATATTTT. Protein: CASSLRAPGNTIYF.

Ten or more counts support this clonotype. This chain joins TRBV7-2 and TRBJ2-7; 8 bases align to TRBD1. Germline V gives CDR1 SGHTA, CDR2 FQGNSA. The CDR3 has 15 amino acids. J gave up 2 bases and V 1 base, and 4 bases lay outside the gene matches. The CDR3 nucleotides are TGTGCCAGCAGCTTAGACAGGGGGTACACCTACGAGCAGTACTTC. Protein product: CASSLDRGYTYEQYF.

CDR3 in amino acids: CASSQDPSGVVQETQYF. For the CDR3, the DNA is TGTGCCAGCAGCCAAGACCCTAGCGGAGTAGTACAAGAGACCCAGTACTTC. The chain employs TRBV4-2 and TRBJ2-5; 7 nucleotides align to TRBD2. J gave up 2 bases and V 0 bases, and 9 bases lay outside the gene matches. CDR1 and CDR2 (germline): LGHNA, YNFKEQ. The CDR3 length is 17 residues.

This clonotype was observed many times. The chain uses TRBV7-9 and TRBJ1-1; D is uncertain. This CDR3 contains 13 residues. Trimming took 2 bases from V and 5 from J, leaving 9 bases between them. The germline V gene has CDR1 SEHNR and CDR2 FQNEAQ (reference sequence). The CDR3 region has the DNA TGTGCCAGCAGCTTAACTCTGGATACTGAAGCTTTCTTT. Translating gives CASSLTLDTEAFF.

This clonotype was detected ten times or more. The rearrangement links TRBV12-3 or TRBV12-4 to TRBJ2-1, with D tentatively TRBD1 (6 bases). Trimming took 7 bases from V and 7 from J, leaving 8 bases between them. The CDR3 totals 11 residues. For the CDR3, the DNA is TGTGCCAGCATACAGGGTAATGAGCAGTTCTTC. This codes for CASIQGNEQFF.

In nucleotides, the CDR3 is TGTGCCAGCAGCGTAGATTCCCCCAGGGAGACCCAGTACTTC. It yields the protein CASSVDSPRETQYF. The chain carries TRBV9 and TRBJ2-5; D unclear. Germline V CDR1 and CDR2: SGDLS, YYNGEE. The CDR3 loop spans 14 amino acids. The V end lost 0 bases, the J end lost 5 bases, and 11 bases lay between the germline ends. The whole variable domain, filled in from reference TRBV9 and TRBJ2-5, reads DSGVTQTPKHLITATGQRVTLRCSPRSGDLSVYWYQQSLDQGLQFLIQYYNGEERAKGNILERFSAQQFPDLHSELNLSSLELGDSALYFCASSVDSPRETQYFGPGTRLLVL.

This clonotype was seen ten or more times. V is TRBV3-1 and J is TRBJ2-7; possibly TRBD1 or TRBD2 for D (6 bases each). V was trimmed by 5 bases and J by 5 bases, leaving 13 bases between them. The germline CDR1 and CDR2 sequences are LGHDT and YNNKEL (reference sequence). The CDR3 covers 13 residues. This chain's CDR3 is CASSDGGGNEQYF. The CDR3 coding sequence is TGTGCCAGCAGCGATGGAGGGGGGAACGAGCAGTACTTC.

This clonotype has a count of ten or more. The chain carries TRBV30 and TRBJ1-3, with unresolved D. This CDR3 is built from 13 residues. Deletions cut 4 bases from V and 2 bases from J, with 9 bases between. Germline CDR1 reads GTSNPN; CDR2 reads SVGIG (reference sequence). The CDR3, as DNA: TGTGCCTGGACCCCCGGACCTGGAAACACCATATATTTT. Translating it yields CAWTPGPGNTIYF.

In this sample, this clonotype turned up many times. J is TRBJ2-2 and V is TRBV6-2 or TRBV6-3; 13 bases fit TRBD2. The CDR3 covers 17 residues. Germline CDR1 is MNHEY and CDR2 is SVGEGT. V dropped 0 bases and J dropped 4; count of bases not matched to a gene: 2. The CDR3 DNA follows: TGTGCCAGCAGTTACTCCTGGACTAGCGGGAGCACCGGGGAGCTGTTTTTT. Amino acid sequence: CASSYSWTSGSTGELFF.

This clonotype was seen a few times. This chain uses TRBV12-3 or TRBV12-4 with TRBJ2-1, with 9 bases aligning to TRBD2. This CDR3 is built from 13 residues. The junction had 6 bases not matched to a gene; V was cut back by 6 bases and J by 9 bases. CDR3 sequence (DNA): TGTGCCAGCAGGGCCGCGGGGGGGAGTGAGCAGTTCTTC. The encoded protein is CASRAAGGSEQFF.

This clonotype was observed many times. The chain couples TRBV28 to TRBJ1-6; 8 nucleotides line up with TRBD1. Germline loops: CDR1 MDHEN, CDR2 SYDVKM. The CDR3 runs to 16 residues. The V gene end was trimmed by 6 bases and the J gene end by 2 bases; junction bases not matched to a gene: 6. The CDR3 coding sequence is TGTGCCAGCAGGAGGACAGGGCGGGCCTATAATTCACCCCTCCACTTT. Translated, it gives CASRRTGRAYNSPLHF.

This clonotype was seen repeatedly, ten times or more. The V call is TRBV5-1, the J call TRBJ1-3; D is undetermined. Germline V CDR1 and CDR2: SGHRS, YFSETQ. The CDR3 extends over 16 amino acids. The V end lost 1 base, the J end lost 0 bases, and 11 bases lay between the germline ends. CDR3 protein: CASSLMGRSSGNTIYF. DNA for the CDR3: TGCGCCAGCAGCTTGATGGGCAGAAGCTCTGGAAACACCATATATTTT.

This clonotype was recorded at least ten times. The gene calls are TRBV5-4 and TRBJ2-6; TRBD2 aligns across 11 bases. CDR3 length: 20 residues. V gave up 0 bases and J gave up 0 bases; unmatched junction bases: 8. Germline V gives CDR1 SGHNT, CDR2 YYREEE (reference sequence). The CDR3 spells CASSLELAGGLYSGANVLTF. For the CDR3, the DNA is TGTGCCAGCAGCTTGGAGCTAGCGGGAGGACTTTACTCTGGGGCCAACGTCCTGACTTTC.

This clonotype came up many times. The chain carries TRBV29-1 and TRBJ2-3, with a weak D call TRBD1 (6 bases). The V and J ends lost 3 bases and 3 bases respectively, with 10 bases between them. CDR3 length: 13 amino acids. The germline V gene encodes CDR1 SQVTM and CDR2 ANQGSEA. CDR3 sequence: CSVDRDTTDTQYF. The CDR3 DNA is TGCAGCGTTGACCGGGACACGACAGATACGCAGTATTTT.

On this clonotype itself: At one end the junction does not follow the germline gene, possibly because of a read error. The genes are TRBV20-1 and TRBJ2-2; tentatively, D is TRBD1 or TRBD2 (6 bases each). The CDR3 is 13 amino acids. Germline V gives CDR1 DFQATT, CDR2 SNEGSKA (reference sequence). The DNA of the CDR3 is TGCAGTGCTCCAGGGGAGAACGGCGGGGAGCTGCTTTTT. Its protein product is CSAPGENGGELLF.

Notes on this clonotype: This clone may be a read error of a much larger clone one base away. The genes are TRBV25-1 and TRBJ2-2, with unresolved D. In germline, CDR1 is MGHDK, CDR2 SYGVNS. The CDR3 runs 11 residues. V lost 6 bases to trimming and J lost 7 bases, with 6 bases between them. The CDR3 bases are TGTGCCAGCAGACAGATCGGGGAGCTGTTTTTT. Protein sequence: CASRQIGELFF. Filled out from reference TRBV25-1 and TRBJ2-2, the complete variable domain reads EADIYQTPRYLVIGTGKKITLECSQTMGHDKMYWYQQDPGMELHLIHYSYGVNSTEKGDLSSESTVSRIRTEHFPLTLESARPSHTSQYLCASRQIGELFFGEGSRLTVL.

This clonotype was detected ten times or more. The V gene is TRBV13, the J gene TRBJ2-7, with D maybe TRBD2 (5 bases). Germline CDR1 is PRHDT and CDR2 is FYEKMQ (reference sequence). This CDR3 spans 12 amino acids. Trimming took off 6 bases at V and 6 bases at J, with 12 bases between the two ends. The CDR3 here is CASSFISGEQYF. CDR3 sequence (DNA): TGTGCCAGCAGTTTCATCAGCGGCGAGCAGTACTTC.

This clonotype was seen a handful of times. The CDR3 loop is CASSTGKGREKLFF. CDR3 DNA: TGTGCCAGCAGCACAGGGAAAGGAAGGGAAAAACTGTTTTTT. The chain is built from TRBV6-1 and TRBJ1-4; possible D gene TRBD1, 6 bases. The CDR3 is made up of 14 amino acids. V was trimmed by 6 bases and J by 8 bases, leaving 16 bases between them. CDR1 is MNHNS and CDR2 is SASEGT in the germline V gene.

This clonotype was seen a handful of times. The chain links TRBV20-1 to TRBJ2-1; D is perhaps TRBD2 (6 bases). This CDR3 region has 14 residues. The germline V gene encodes CDR1 DFQATT and CDR2 SNEGSKA (reference sequence). V lost 0 bases and J lost 6, with 12 bases in between. CDR3 coding DNA: TGCAGTGCTAGAGATCCCCGGGGAGGCAATGAGCAGTTCTTC. The encoded protein is CSARDPRGGNEQFF.

This clonotype was seen at least ten times. The chain combines TRBV19 with TRBJ2-1, with no clear D. Trimming stripped 6 bases from V and 5 bases from J, with 20 bases between. This CDR3 is 16 amino acids long. In germline, CDR1 is LNHDA, CDR2 SQIVND (reference sequence). The CDR3 spells CASRGDVWPMNNEQFF. CDR3 DNA sequence: TGTGCCAGTAGAGGTGATGTCTGGCCCATGAACAATGAGCAGTTCTTC.